This TCR beta chain was profiled in a study of CD8 T cells in ankylosing spondylitis. Study-level points and caveats: Significantly higher representation of disease-linked clones was reported for matched ankylosing spondylitis synovial fluid. Peripheral blood held disease-linked clones only at relatively low frequency, and these were CD8+. What seemed typical of ankylosing spondylitis blood was a TCR beta motif built from fewer than ten highly homologous variants.

Using quantitative 5'-RACE with molecular barcodes, the authors made TCR beta libraries. TCRdb independently ran MiXCR on the 5' RACE reads; one entry per CDR3 protein. The data show some 130,000 distinct CDR3 sequences, with about 6.7% seen just once and about an eighth held by the top ten. The CDR3 is 13 residues long. Germline V CDR1 and CDR2: DFQATT, SNEGSKA (reference sequence). V was clipped by 3 bases and J by 3 bases, with 12 bases between them. The table lists this clonotype with many counts. Its antigen is not identified. The sample taken for sequencing was blood, either unsorted or a sorted T cell fraction (not recorded which). The J gene is TRBJ2-7, the V gene TRBV20-1; D is possibly TRBD2 (6 bases). This receptor was obtained from a female donor with ankylosing spondylitis or in good health (not recorded which). In DNA, the CDR3 is TGCAGTGCTAGGGGGTCGGGGGTCTACGAGCAGTACTTC. Protein: CSARGSGVYEQYF.